This entry features one TCR beta chain sequence. The data stem from a study of blood T cell repertoires in COVID-19. The CDR3 is 15 residues long. J was trimmed by 4 bases and V by 3 bases; bases with no gene match: 4. Germline lookup yields CDR1 SGHNT and CDR2 YYREEE (reference sequence). Repertoires were generated with immunoSEQ multiplex PCR, while TCRdb's copy carries only in-frame clones and drops some. Among around 260,000 clones listed, roughly 84% were seen once. The chain has TRBV5-4 and TRBJ2-7, with 13 bases matching TRBD2. The specimen was peripheral blood. The source is a man in his fifties or sixties with acute or convalescent COVID-19. CDR3 nucleotide sequence: TGTGCCAGCAGCTCCCCGACTAGCGGGGGGTACGAGCAGTACTTC. Amino acids: CASSSPTSGGYEQYF.